These 24 T cell receptor beta chains were sequenced from one sample in a study of cytotoxic CD8 clonotypes in ibrutinib-treated CLL. Sequenced by immunoSEQ multiplex PCR; TCRdb stores in-frame clones only, minus some. Here the sample spans 140,000 to 150,000 clones, approximately 80% being singletons. The sequences come from PBMCs, collected after 24 months of ibrutinib treatment. The receptors were sampled from a human donor with chronic lymphocytic leukemia.

Here the CDR3 DNA reads TGTGCCAGTAGTAAGTCCGACAGGAGCGGTCCCTACGAGCAGTACTTC. Protein sequence: CASSKSDRSGPYEQYF. The gene calls are TRBV19 and TRBJ2-7; tentatively, D is TRBD1 (6 bases). Germline assignment: CDR1 LNHDA and CDR2 SQIVND (reference sequence). This CDR3 has 16 amino acids. Trimming left V 4 bases short and J 2 bases short, with 18 bases between.

This sequence joins TRBV19 and TRBJ1-6, with 8 bases matching TRBD1. The ends lost 3 bases at V and 7 bases at J; junction bases unmatched: 8. Germline values: CDR1 LNHDA, CDR2 SQIVND (reference sequence). The CDR3 loop spans 16 amino acids. CDR3 bases: TGTGCCAGTAGTATTCGTGGGACAGGCAGGAATTCACCCCTCCACTTT. This sequence encodes CASSIRGTGRNSPLHF.

This sequence joins TRBV18 and TRBJ2-3; tentatively, D is TRBD2 (5 bases). Germline CDR1 reads KGHSH; CDR2 reads LQKENI. Trimming removed 3 bases from V and 0 bases from J, with 7 bases in between. The CDR3 totals 14 residues. The CDR3 loop reads CASSPGLSTDTQYF. Written as DNA, the CDR3 is TGTGCCAGCTCACCCGGACTCAGCACAGATACGCAGTATTTT.

The J gene is TRBJ2-1, the V gene TRBV5-1; a weak D match, TRBD2 (6 bases). Germline V lookup: CDR1 SGHRS, CDR2 YFSETQ. The V end lost 5 bases, the J end lost 2 bases, and 11 bases lay between the germline ends. The CDR3 length is 14 residues. The CDR3: CASRQPGAYNEQFF. The CDR3 coding sequence is TGCGCCAGCAGGCAGCCGGGGGCCTACAATGAGCAGTTCTTC.

The J gene is TRBJ2-7, the V gene TRBV28; weak D call: TRBD2 (5 bases). From germline, CDR1 is MDHEN and CDR2 SYDVKM. V lost 6 bases to trimming and J lost 4 bases, with 10 bases between them. The CDR3 covers 12 residues. CDR3 loop: CASSPSGYEQYF. The CDR3 region has the DNA TGTGCCAGCAGCCCCTCGGGGTACGAGCAGTACTTC.

This rearrangement joins TRBV6-6 to TRBJ1-6; D call uncertain. Trimming removed 4 bases at V and 9 bases at J, with 7 bases between. The CDR3 has 12 residues. CDR1 is MNHNY and CDR2 is SVGAGI in the germline V gene (reference sequence). The CDR3, as DNA: TGTGCCAGCAGTTTTCCTGGTTCACCCCTCCACTTT. Its translation: CASSFPGSPLHF.

The J gene is TRBJ2-3, the V gene TRBV28; 9 bases are shared with TRBD1. The CDR3 extends over 15 amino acids. Germline loops: CDR1 MDHEN, CDR2 SYDVKM. J was trimmed by 6 bases and V by 2 bases; bases with no gene match: 6. The chain's CDR3 is CASSLDRGWVDTQYF. The CDR3 nucleotides read TGTGCCAGCAGTTTAGACAGGGGGTGGGTGGATACGCAGTATTTT.

The chain carries TRBV20-1 and TRBJ1-2; D is possibly TRBD1 (6 bases). Germline V gives CDR1 DFQATT, CDR2 SNEGSKA (reference sequence). Between the trimmed V and J ends, which lost 8 bases and 4 bases, there was a span of 11 bases. The CDR3 is 11 amino acids. The CDR3 sequence is CSPGVAYGYTF. CDR3 nucleotide sequence: TGCAGTCCAGGGGTAGCCTATGGCTACACCTTC.

This clone was observed a single time. The CDR3 here is CASSAPGLAGDTQYF. Written as DNA, the CDR3 is TGTGCCAGCAGCGCCCCGGGACTAGCGGGAGATACGCAGTATTTT. The V and J genes are TRBV5-5 and TRBJ2-3, with 12 bases aligning to TRBD2. Germline V gene sequence: CDR1 SGHKS, CDR2 YYEKEE (reference sequence). CDR3 size: 15 residues. J lost 5 bases, V lost 4 bases, and 5 bases had no gene match.

This chain links TRBV4-3 with TRBJ1-2, with 8 positions matching TRBD1. This CDR3 has 15 residues. J gave up 5 bases and V 1 base, and 6 bases lay outside the gene matches. The germline gives CDR1 LGHNA, CDR2 YSLEER. For the CDR3, the DNA is TGCGCCAGCAGCCAAGCGGGGCAGGGGGCGTATGGCTACACCTTC. This translates into CASSQAGQGAYGYTF.

The chain recombines TRBV4-1 with TRBJ1-1; no clear D. The CDR3 covers 14 residues. Deletions cut 0 bases from V and 5 bases from J, with 10 bases between. From germline, CDR1 is MGHRA and CDR2 YSYEKL. In nucleotides, the CDR3 is TGCGCCAGCAGCCAAGATCCGGGATGGACTGAAGCTTTCTTT. Translated, it gives CASSQDPGWTEAFF.

The V call is TRBV5-1, the J call TRBJ2-3; D tentatively reads TRBD1 or TRBD2 (5 bases each). This CDR3 region has 16 residues. Germline V gene lookup returns CDR1 SGHRS and CDR2 YFSETQ. The V end was cut by 4 bases, the J end by 4 bases, with 19 bases between. CDR3 DNA: TGCGCCAGCAGCCCCCAGTGGACACGAGGGGCAGATACGCAGTATTTT. It encodes CASSPQWTRGADTQYF.

The rearrangement links TRBV7-2 to TRBJ2-7; D is unclear. The CDR3 is made up of 13 amino acids. Germline values: CDR1 SGHTA, CDR2 FQGNSA. V was shortened by 2 bases and J by 3 bases, with 8 bases between the two germline ends. The CDR3 protein is CASSLSTGYEQYF. The CDR3 DNA follows: TGTGCCAGCAGCTTATCAACCGGCTACGAGCAGTACTTC.

Only one count was recorded for this clone. The chain is built from TRBV21-1 and TRBJ2-2; TRBD1, the table's D call, was not compared with the DNA. TRBV21-1 is reported as a pseudogene. The CDR3 loop spans 13 amino acids. CDR3 sequence: CASSKGADGELFF. For the CDR3, the DNA is TGTGCCAGCAGCAAAGGGGCTGACGGGGAGCTGTTTTTT.

The J gene is TRBJ1-2, the V gene TRBV9; D unclear. Germline V lookup: CDR1 SGDLS, CDR2 YYNGEE. Trimming cost V 2 bases and J 4 bases, with 9 bases left between them. This CDR3 has 13 amino acids. The CDR3 region has the DNA TGTGCCAGCAGCGTCTCCGGCAGCTATGGCTACACCTTC. Amino acids: CASSVSGSYGYTF.

This chain joins TRBV6-5 and TRBJ2-7, with 10 nucleotides matching TRBD1. CDR1 MNHEY and CDR2 SVGAGI come from the germline V gene. V gave up 5 bases and J gave up 3 bases; unmatched junction bases: 7. This CDR3 spans 15 amino acids. The CDR3: CASSQNRDRGYEQYF. In nucleotides, the CDR3 is TGTGCCAGCAGTCAGAACCGGGACAGGGGCTACGAGCAGTACTTC.

This chain uses TRBV29-1 with TRBJ2-3; TRBD1 is a possible D gene (6 bases). Trimming stripped 4 bases from V and 3 bases from J, with 8 bases between. Germline V lookup: CDR1 SQVTM, CDR2 ANQGSEA. CDR3 length equals 12 residues. The CDR3 here is CSVVQGTDTQYF. CDR3 nucleotides: TGCAGCGTTGTGCAGGGGACAGATACGCAGTATTTT.

This clone has a handful of counts. In DNA form, the CDR3 reads TGCGCCAGCAGCCAAGATCCGGGGGGCAGGGTGGACACCGGGGAGCTGTTTTTT. Translation gives CASSQDPGGRVDTGELFF. The V and J genes are TRBV4-3 and TRBJ2-2, with TRBD2 as a possible D gene (7 bases). V was trimmed by 0 bases and J by 3 bases, leaving 17 bases between them. This CDR3 contains 18 residues. Germline CDR1 reads LGHNA; CDR2 reads YSLEER.

The V call is TRBV7-6, the J call TRBJ2-3; the D is unclear. The length of the CDR3 is 15 residues. The germline V gene has CDR1 SGHVS and CDR2 FNYEAQ. Trimming stripped 1 base from V and 4 bases from J, with 12 bases between. CDR3 bases: TGTGCCAGCAGCTTAGGTTCGGGTCTGGCAGATACGCAGTATTTT. Translating gives CASSLGSGLADTQYF.

The V and J genes are TRBV6-5 and TRBJ2-5; the match to TRBD2 covers 9 bases. The germline V gene encodes CDR1 MNHEY and CDR2 SVGAGI. The V gene end was trimmed by 7 bases and the J gene end by 1 base; junction bases not matched to a gene: 4. The CDR3 is made up of 14 amino acids. CDR3 residues: CASTGLATQETQYF. CDR3 coding DNA: TGTGCCAGCACTGGACTAGCGACCCAAGAGACCCAGTACTTC.

The V and J genes are TRBV15 and TRBJ1-5; D gene unclear. The CDR3 is 14 residues long. The V gene's germline CDR1 is LNHNV and CDR2 YYDKDF (reference sequence). V was clipped by 1 base and J by 2 bases, with 6 bases between them. CDR3 DNA sequence: TGTGCCACCAGCAGAGGGCAAGGCAATCAGCCCCAGCATTTT. It codes for CATSRGQGNQPQHF. Full variable domain (missing parts from reference TRBV15 and TRBJ1-5): DAMVIQNPRYQVTQFGKPVTLSCSQTLNHNVMYWYQQKSSQAPKLLFHYYDKDFNNEADTPDNFQSRRPNTSFCFLDIRSPGLGDTAMYLCATSRGQGNQPQHFGDGTRLSIL.

This clone was picked up a small number of times. This CDR3 reads CASSYSRSPGYGYTF. DNA for the CDR3: TGTGCCAGCAGTTACTCCCGCAGCCCGGGCTATGGCTACACCTTC. The rearrangement links TRBV6-5 to TRBJ1-2; D gene unclear. This CDR3 has 15 residues. Germline CDR1 and CDR2: MNHEY and SVGAGI. V shed 0 bases and J shed 4 bases, with 12 bases lying between them.

In this sample, this clone turned up a few times. This rearrangement joins TRBV29-1 to TRBJ2-1; maybe TRBD2 (6 bases). V shed 5 bases and J shed 2 bases, with 10 bases lying between them. Germline lookup yields CDR1 SQVTM and CDR2 ANQGSEA. CDR3 length equals 13 residues. The CDR3 protein is CSVLGTPYNEQFF. The CDR3, as DNA: TGCAGCGTTCTCGGGACTCCCTACAATGAGCAGTTCTTC.

This chain connects TRBV6-5 to TRBJ2-1; D is unclear. The CDR3 has 11 residues. Germline-derived CDR1 and CDR2 are MNHEY and SVGAGI. Trimming stripped 5 bases from V and 4 bases from J, with 3 bases between. CDR3 DNA: TGTGCCAGCAGTACGTACAATGAGCAGTTCTTC. Protein sequence: CASSTYNEQFF.